The clone carrying this T cell receptor beta chain appeared a few times. Sequencing was performed with immunoSEQ multiplex PCR; in TCRdb, only in-frame clones are kept and a portion is missing. Found here are 95,000 to 110,000 clones, 91% of them singletons; the top ten hold approximately 5.5%. This sample was taken from a study of blood T cell repertoires in COVID-19. The wider study: Collection of acute and convalescent COVID-19 samples took place in the United States, Italy and Spain. PBMCs, B-cell-depleted T cells, or T cells provided the cDNA or gDNA that made up the material.

The CDR3 is 12 residues long. The V gene's germline CDR1 is MNHEY and CDR2 SVGAGI. Trimming took off 8 bases at V and 5 bases at J, with 13 bases between the two ends. The sequenced sample was peripheral blood. This sequence originates from a human donor in a cohort sampled during active COVID-19. This chain uses TRBV6-5 with TRBJ2-7, with a possible D match to TRBD1 (6 bases). CDR3 DNA: TGTGCCAGCGGGGGACATTCGAACGAGCAGTACTTC. Residues: CASGGHSNEQYF.